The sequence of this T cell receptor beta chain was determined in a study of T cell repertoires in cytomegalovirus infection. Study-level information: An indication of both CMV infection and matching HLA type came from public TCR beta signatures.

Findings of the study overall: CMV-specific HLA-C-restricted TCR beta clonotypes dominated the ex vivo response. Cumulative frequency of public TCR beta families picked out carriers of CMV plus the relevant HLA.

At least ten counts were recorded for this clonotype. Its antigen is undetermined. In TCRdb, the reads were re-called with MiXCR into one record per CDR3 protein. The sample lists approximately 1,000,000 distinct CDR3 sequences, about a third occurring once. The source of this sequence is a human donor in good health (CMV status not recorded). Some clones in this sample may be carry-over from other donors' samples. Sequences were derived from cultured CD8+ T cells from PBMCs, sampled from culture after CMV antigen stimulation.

The CDR3 sequence is CASSLVAGKYEQYF. CDR3 coding DNA: TGTGCCAGCAGCTTAGTGGCAGGAAAATACGAGCAGTACTTC. The chain recombines TRBV7-8 with TRBJ2-7; D unclear. Per germline, CDR1 SGHVS and CDR2 FQNEAQ. Trimming stripped 1 base from V and 4 bases from J, with 11 bases between. The CDR3 is 14 amino acids.